One and the same sample provided the 5 T cell receptor beta chains below, sequenced in a study of blood T cell repertoires in COVID-19. The protocol was immunoSEQ multiplex PCR, while the TCRdb copy is restricted to in-frame clones and leaves out a portion. Among 90,000 to 130,000 clones, over 60% were seen once, and the ten largest hold over 3.5%. Sequenced sample: peripheral blood. All receptors derive from a woman aged 80 or over with acute or convalescent COVID-19.

This clone appeared once. The gene calls are TRBV30 and TRBJ2-2, with TRBD2 matching over 10 bases. Trimming at V came to 3 bases and at J to 5 bases, leaving 6 bases not matched to a gene. This CDR3 comprises 15 residues. Germline V gene sequence: CDR1 GTSNPN, CDR2 SVGIG (reference sequence). CDR3 bases: TGTGCCTGGAGCGCTAGCGGGAGACTTACCGGGGAGCTGTTTTTT. Residues: CAWSASGRLTGELFF.

This clone appeared a single time. The J gene is TRBJ1-2, the V gene TRBV29-1; the match to TRBD1 covers 8 bases. CDR1 and CDR2 (germline): SQVTM, ANQGSEA. Trimming removed 3 bases from V and 6 bases from J; junction bases left unmatched: 3. This CDR3 has 12 residues. CDR3 loop: CSVEDRVHGYTF. CDR3 DNA: TGCAGCGTTGAGGACAGGGTACATGGCTACACCTTC.

Only a few counts were recorded for this clone. The rearrangement links TRBV10-2 to TRBJ1-6, with D unresolved. Germline lookup yields CDR1 WSHSY and CDR2 SAAADI. The CDR3 is 14 residues long. Trimming shortened V by 3 bases and J by 1 base, and 4 bases separated the two germline ends. CDR3: CASSDRSYNSPLHF. In nucleotides, the CDR3 is TGCGCCAGCAGTGACAGGTCCTATAATTCACCCCTCCACTTT.

This clone has only one observation. The V gene is TRBV27, the J gene TRBJ2-7; tentative D call: TRBD1 (6 bases). Germline CDR1 is MNHEY and CDR2 is SMNVEV (reference sequence). Deletions cut 3 bases from V and 2 bases from J, with 14 bases between. The CDR3 has 15 amino acids. The CDR3 nucleotides are TGTGCCAGCAGTTTGGGTAGCTCAGGGGCCTACGAGCAGTACTTC. It translates to CASSLGSSGAYEQYF.

The rearrangement uses TRBV10-1 and TRBJ1-1; D not resolved. Between the trimmed V and J ends, which lost 6 bases and 4 bases, there was a span of 15 bases. CDR1 is WNHNN and CDR2 is SYGVQD in the germline V gene (reference sequence). The CDR3 has 14 residues. CDR3 DNA: TGCGCCAGCAGCTTGGTGGGCTCCGGCACTGAAGCTTTCTTT. Translated: CASSLVGSGTEAFF.